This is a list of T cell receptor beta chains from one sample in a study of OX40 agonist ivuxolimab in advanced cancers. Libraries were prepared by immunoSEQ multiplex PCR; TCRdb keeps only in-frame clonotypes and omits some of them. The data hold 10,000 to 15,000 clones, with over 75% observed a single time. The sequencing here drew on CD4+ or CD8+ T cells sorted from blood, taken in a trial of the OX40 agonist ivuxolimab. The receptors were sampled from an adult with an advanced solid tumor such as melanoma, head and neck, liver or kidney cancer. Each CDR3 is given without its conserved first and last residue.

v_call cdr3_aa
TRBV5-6 ASSPWTGAYEQY
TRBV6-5 ASSYPGTEETQY
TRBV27 ASGDRVYEQF
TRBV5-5 ASEGPDTGELF
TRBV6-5 ASKRAGTGENEQY
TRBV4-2 ASSQDSIRGAYGYT
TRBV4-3 ASSQDPQGPDTQY
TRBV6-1 ASSEDLVRPTYGYT
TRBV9 ASSAAGTEETQY
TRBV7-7 ASSPDSTTDTQY
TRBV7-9 ASSFPTSGTDEQY
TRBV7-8 ASSTSSGGANGELF
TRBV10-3 AISEYSGRITYEQY
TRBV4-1 ASSQEREQY
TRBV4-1 ASSHFTGTRLNEQF
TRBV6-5 ASSQYGNTIY
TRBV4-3 ASSQDLAGGGDTQY
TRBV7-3 ASSQEPTSYEQY
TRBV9 ASSTRTGTNTGELF
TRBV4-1 ASSLMGFYGYT
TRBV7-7 ASSVGTGSNEKLF
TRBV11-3 ASSLSQGNTYEQY